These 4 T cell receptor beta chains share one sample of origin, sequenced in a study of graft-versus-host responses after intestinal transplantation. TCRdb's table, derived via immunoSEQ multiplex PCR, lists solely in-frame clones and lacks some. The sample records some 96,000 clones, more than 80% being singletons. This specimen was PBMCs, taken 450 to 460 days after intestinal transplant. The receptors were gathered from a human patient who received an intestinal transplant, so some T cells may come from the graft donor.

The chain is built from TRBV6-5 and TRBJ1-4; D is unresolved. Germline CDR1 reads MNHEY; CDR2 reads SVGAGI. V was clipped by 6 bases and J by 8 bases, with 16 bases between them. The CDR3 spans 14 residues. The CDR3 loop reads CASRPGISSEKLFF. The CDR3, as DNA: TGTGCCAGCAGGCCCGGGATTTCGTCGGAAAAACTGTTTTTT.

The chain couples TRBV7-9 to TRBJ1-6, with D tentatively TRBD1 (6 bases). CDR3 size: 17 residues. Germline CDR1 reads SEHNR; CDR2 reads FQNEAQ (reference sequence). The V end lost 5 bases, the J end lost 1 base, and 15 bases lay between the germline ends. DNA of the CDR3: TGTGCCAGCAGCCTAAGTACAGGGATTTCCTATAATTCACCCCTCCACTTT. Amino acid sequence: CASSLSTGISYNSPLHF.

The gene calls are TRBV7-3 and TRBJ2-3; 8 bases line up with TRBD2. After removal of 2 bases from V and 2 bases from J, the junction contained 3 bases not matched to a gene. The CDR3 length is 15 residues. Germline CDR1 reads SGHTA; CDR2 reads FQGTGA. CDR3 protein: CASSLAGGYTDTQYF. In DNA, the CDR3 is TGTGCCAGCAGCTTAGCGGGGGGCTACACAGATACGCAGTATTTT.

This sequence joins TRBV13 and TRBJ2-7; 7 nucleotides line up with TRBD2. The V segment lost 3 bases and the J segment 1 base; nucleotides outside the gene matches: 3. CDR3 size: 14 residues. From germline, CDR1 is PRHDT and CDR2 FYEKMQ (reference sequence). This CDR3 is CASSLPSGSYEQYF. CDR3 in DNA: TGTGCCAGCAGCTTGCCTAGCGGATCCTACGAGCAGTACTTC.